This T cell receptor beta chain was retrieved from a study of blood T cell repertoires in COVID-19. Looking at the study overall: The origin of the acute and convalescent COVID-19 samples was the United States, Italy and Spain.

Assay: immunoSEQ multiplex PCR; the TCRdb copy retains only in-frame clones and omits some. Of approximately 300,000 clones listed, more than 80% were seen once; the top ten hold approximately 6.8%. Patients in Seattle were enrolled during active infection, then followed longitudinally. Sample: peripheral blood. The TCR comes from a woman aged 25 to 39 with COVID-19, enrolled during active disease.

DNA of the CDR3: TGTGCCAGCAGACCGACAGGGGGCCCTCACACCGGGGAGCTGTTTTTT. It yields the protein CASRPTGGPHTGELFF. The chain links TRBV28 to TRBJ2-2; 10 bases line up with TRBD1. CDR1 and CDR2 from the germline V gene are MDHEN and SYDVKM. The CDR3 is 16 residues long. J was trimmed by 3 bases and V by 6 bases; bases with no gene match: 7.